The 6 T cell receptor beta chains below come from one sample, sequenced in a study of shared clonotypes between healthy human individuals. The method was immunoSEQ multiplex PCR; TCRdb's version includes in-frame clones alone and lacks a portion of them. This table has around 600,000 clones, 95% to 98% appearing once. Naivety among CD8 cells was defined by CD45RO negativity and positive CCR7 selection, thereby excluding terminally differentiated effector memory CD45RA+ cells. The material sequenced was naive CD8+ T cells sorted from blood. These receptors came from a man aged 25 to 45 in good health.

This clone was detected only once. The rearrangement links TRBV27 to TRBJ2-1, with TRBD2 as a possible D gene (6 bases). In germline, CDR1 is MNHEY, CDR2 SMNVEV (reference sequence). The CDR3 spans 12 residues. V was clipped by 5 bases and J by 6 bases, with 8 bases between them. This CDR3 reads CASSRSGNEQFF. The DNA for the CDR3 is TGTGCCAGCAGTCGTAGCGGCAATGAGCAGTTCTTC.

The CDR3 bases are TGCGCCAGCAGCCCATGGACAGGGGAGGACACTGAAGCTTTCTTT. As protein: CASSPWTGEDTEAFF. V and J are TRBV4-1 and TRBJ1-1, with 9 bases lining up with TRBD1. CDR1 is MGHRA and CDR2 is YSYEKL in the germline V gene. Germline trimming cut 4 bases from V and 3 bases from J; bases unmatched to any gene: 6. The CDR3 extends over 15 amino acids.

This clone was seen once. V gene TRBV18 combines with J gene TRBJ2-1, with D tentatively TRBD1 (5 bases). Trimming took off 1 base at V and 2 bases at J, with 9 bases between the two ends. The CDR3 consists of 15 residues. From germline, CDR1 is KGHSH and CDR2 LQKENI. The CDR3 sequence is CASSPQGSTYNEQFF. The CDR3 region has the DNA TGTGCCAGCTCACCACAGGGGTCGACCTACAATGAGCAGTTCTTC.

The chain uses TRBV27 and TRBJ1-1, with D possibly being TRBD1 (5 bases). V was pared by 4 bases and J by 0 bases, with 9 bases between. Germline assignment: CDR1 MNHEY and CDR2 SMNVEV (reference sequence). The CDR3 totals 14 residues. CDR3 bases: TGTGCCAGCAGTTCCCCAGGGTTGAACACTGAAGCTTTCTTT. This codes for CASSSPGLNTEAFF.

The V and J genes are TRBV9 and TRBJ1-2; 7 nucleotides align to TRBD1. The J segment lost 4 bases and the V segment lost 4 bases, leaving 4 bases of the junction unmatched. The CDR3 has 13 residues. Germline V gene sequence: CDR1 SGDLS, CDR2 YYNGEE. The CDR3 spells CASSPRTGYGYTF. In nucleotides, the CDR3 is TGTGCCAGCAGCCCCCGGACAGGCTATGGCTACACCTTC.

The chain combines TRBV2 with TRBJ1-5, with D unresolved. Germline CDR1 reads SNHLY; CDR2 reads FYNNEI. The CDR3 consists of 17 residues. Deletions cut 2 bases from V and 1 base from J, with 15 bases between. The CDR3 sequence: CASSESMAAPSNQPQHF. Written as DNA, the CDR3 is TGTGCCAGCAGTGAAAGTATGGCGGCACCCAGCAATCAGCCCCAGCATTTT.